The 24 T cell receptor beta chains in this list originate from one sample, sequenced in a study of blood T cell repertoires in COVID-19. Repertoires were generated with immunoSEQ multiplex PCR, while TCRdb's copy carries only in-frame clones and drops some. The data show 120,000 to 150,000 clones, with almost 85% seen just once and about 2.9% held by the top ten. The specimen was peripheral blood. Receptors were obtained from a man aged 45 to 65 with acute or convalescent COVID-19.

The rearrangement joins TRBV12-3 or TRBV12-4 to TRBJ2-5; D unclear. Deletions cut 1 base from V and 2 bases from J, with 5 bases between. The CDR3 length is 13 residues. CDR3 in DNA: TGTGCCAGCAGTTTAGTTCTTCAAGAGACCCAGTACTTC. Its protein is CASSLVLQETQYF.

As DNA, the CDR3 is TGTGCCAGCAACACCCCTAGCGGGAGGATCGGCGAGCAGTACTTC. Translation: CASNTPSGRIGEQYF. V and J are TRBV6-5 and TRBJ2-7, with 11 bases fitting TRBD2. The CDR3 has 15 residues. Germline CDR1 reads MNHEY; CDR2 reads SVGAGI. The V segment lost 7 bases and the J segment 6 bases; nucleotides outside the gene matches: 11.

CDR3 sequence: CASTQDRGQGLEGEKLFF. CDR3 coding DNA: TGTGCCAGCACACAGGACAGGGGGCAAGGGTTGGAGGGCGAAAAACTGTTTTTT. V is TRBV5-6 and J is TRBJ1-4; 11 nucleotides match TRBD1. The CDR3 totals 18 residues. Germline values: CDR1 SGHDT, CDR2 YYEEEE. The V segment lost 6 bases and the J segment 8 bases; nucleotides outside the gene matches: 18.

The rearrangement uses TRBV28 and TRBJ2-7; 11 bases are shared with TRBD2. The CDR3 loop spans 15 amino acids. In germline, CDR1 is MDHEN, CDR2 SYDVKM. The junction had 7 bases not matched to a gene; V was cut back by 1 base and J by 8 bases. The CDR3 here is CASSLSSGRTAKQYF. In DNA form, the CDR3 reads TGTGCCAGCAGTTTATCTAGCGGGAGGACCGCTAAGCAGTACTTC. The full variable domain, with the rest looked up from reference TRBV28 and TRBJ2-7, is DVKVTQSSRYLVKRTGEKVFLECVQDMDHENMFWYRQDPGLGLRLIYFSYDVKMKEKGDIPEGYSVSREKKERFSLILESASTNQTSMYLCASSLSSGRTAKQYFGPGTRLTVT.

This chain links TRBV4-2 with TRBJ2-2; 9 nucleotides match TRBD2. Losses at the gene ends were 3 bases for V and 1 base for J; bases not matched to a gene: 3. The germline gives CDR1 LGHNA, CDR2 YNFKEQ. The CDR3 extends over 16 amino acids. CDR3 coding DNA: TGTGCCAGCAGCCAGGGTAGCGGGGGGAACACCGGGGAGCTGTTTTTT. Protein sequence: CASSQGSGGNTGELFF.

The V and J genes are TRBV3-1 (or the pseudogene TRBV3-2) and TRBJ2-5; perhaps TRBD2 as D (6 bases). Germline V gene lookup returns CDR1 LGHDT and CDR2 YNNKEL (reference sequence). The ends were cut back, 5 bases at V and 5 bases at J, with 12 bases in the middle. The CDR3 spans 13 residues. CDR3 residues: CASSMGLRETQYF. Here the CDR3 DNA reads TGTGCCAGCAGCATGGGACTTCGGGAGACCCAGTACTTC.

The chain links TRBV24-1 to TRBJ2-5, with 13 bases lining up with TRBD2. The CDR3 extends over 19 amino acids. V dropped 0 bases and J dropped 1; count of bases not matched to a gene: 7. Germline CDR1 and CDR2: KGHDR and SFDVKD. CDR3 coding DNA: TGTGCCACCAGTGATTTGAGTGGGACTAGCGGGACTACCCAAGAGACCCAGTACTTC. Amino acids: CATSDLSGTSGTTQETQYF.

The V call is TRBV20-1, the J call TRBJ1-2; D is unresolved. This CDR3 has 12 residues. Germline CDR1 and CDR2: DFQATT and SNEGSKA (reference sequence). V was trimmed by 3 bases and J by 8 bases, leaving 13 bases between them. DNA of the CDR3: TGCAGTGCTAGTCTCGGGTCGGCGGGCTACACCTTC. Translation: CSASLGSAGYTF.

J is TRBJ1-1 and V is TRBV7-8; 7 bases are a match to TRBD1. The CDR3 covers 15 residues. V lost 4 bases to trimming and J lost 5 bases; unmatched junction nucleotides: 10. Germline V gives CDR1 SGHVS, CDR2 FQNEAQ. The CDR3 sequence: CASSSWTGRSTEAFF. The CDR3 DNA is TGTGCCAGCAGCTCCTGGACAGGCCGATCTACTGAAGCTTTCTTT.

V is TRBV19 and J is TRBJ2-3, with D possibly TRBD1 on 5 matching bases. Germline V gives CDR1 LNHDA, CDR2 SQIVND (reference sequence). This CDR3 has 11 residues. V lost 6 bases, J lost 8 bases, and 9 bases lay in between. The CDR3 loop is CASRTGSTQYF. In nucleotides, the CDR3 is TGTGCCAGTAGAACAGGTTCTACGCAGTATTTT.

The V gene is TRBV7-8, the J gene TRBJ2-2, with TRBD2 matching 8 bases. Germline trimming cut 5 bases from V and 2 bases from J; bases unmatched to any gene: 7. In germline, CDR1 is SGHVS, CDR2 FQNEAQ. The CDR3 covers 16 residues. In DNA form, the CDR3 reads TGTGCCAGCAGCAAACGACTAGCGCCTAACACCGGGGAGCTGTTTTTT. It is translated as CASSKRLAPNTGELFF.

The rearrangement links TRBV27 to TRBJ2-1, with TRBD2 identical over 12 bases. V lost 6 bases to trimming and J lost 10 bases; unmatched junction nucleotides: 16. The CDR3 totals 17 residues. CDR1 and CDR2 (germline): MNHEY, SMNVEV (reference sequence). The CDR3 spells CASSLRTRTSGAGEQFF. CDR3 coding DNA: TGTGCCAGCAGCCTTCGGACGAGGACTAGCGGGGCTGGCGAGCAGTTCTTC.

V gene TRBV14 combines with J gene TRBJ1-2; D is ambiguous. In germline, CDR1 is SGHDN, CDR2 FVKESK. Trimming took 2 bases from V and 3 from J, leaving 13 bases between them. This CDR3 region has 15 residues. CDR3 amino acids: CASSQQVGFDYGYTF. CDR3 nucleotides: TGTGCCAGCAGCCAACAAGTCGGGTTTGACTATGGCTACACCTTC.

This clone was picked up a small number of times. The chain employs TRBV10-3 and TRBJ2-7, with TRBD1 as a possible D gene (5 bases). The germline V gene has CDR1 ENHRY and CDR2 SYGVKD. This CDR3 is built from 16 residues. The V and J ends lost 3 bases and 2 bases respectively, with 17 bases between them. The CDR3 loop reads CAISDRQKDPPYEQYF. In DNA form, the CDR3 reads TGTGCCATCAGTGACAGACAGAAGGATCCCCCCTACGAGCAGTACTTC.

This sequence joins TRBV7-2 and TRBJ2-3; 10 nucleotides match TRBD2. The V gene's germline CDR1 is SGHTA and CDR2 FQGNSA. The CDR3 extends over 15 amino acids. Losses at the gene ends were 2 bases for V and 3 bases for J; bases not matched to a gene: 2. CDR3 amino acids: CASSLLAGETDTQYF. The CDR3 coding sequence is TGTGCCAGCAGCTTACTAGCGGGGGAGACAGATACGCAGTATTTT.

This clone was recorded a few times. This chain uses TRBV27 with TRBJ1-1; no clear D. The CDR3 sequence is 13 residues long. Trimming took 2 bases from V and 3 from J, leaving 7 bases between them. Germline assignment: CDR1 MNHEY and CDR2 SMNVEV (reference sequence). CDR3 sequence (DNA): TGTGCCAGCAGTTTAGAACGGGACACTGAAGCTTTCTTT. The encoded protein is CASSLERDTEAFF.

The rearrangement joins TRBV6-1 to TRBJ1-2, with 9 bases fitting TRBD1. This CDR3 region has 17 residues. V lost 4 bases to trimming and J lost 3 bases; unmatched junction nucleotides: 12. Germline assignment: CDR1 MNHNS and CDR2 SASEGT. The CDR3 loop is CASSGVFTGGADYGYTF. DNA of the CDR3: TGTGCCAGCAGTGGGGTATTCACAGGGGGCGCCGACTATGGCTACACCTTC.

The genes are TRBV7-3 and TRBJ1-5; 7 nucleotides match TRBD1. V shed 5 bases and J 2 bases; nucleotides not matched to a gene: 6. Germline values: CDR1 SGHTA, CDR2 FQGTGA. The CDR3 consists of 15 residues. The CDR3 is CASSLQGNRNQPQHF. The CDR3 bases are TGTGCCAGCAGCCTACAGGGGAATCGCAATCAGCCCCAGCATTTT.

This chain links TRBV10-3 with TRBJ2-6; possible D gene TRBD2, 6 bases. The V gene lost 3 bases and the J gene lost 0 bases, with 15 bases spanning the gap. Germline V CDR1 and CDR2: ENHRY, SYGVKD. This CDR3 spans 18 amino acids. CDR3 residues: CAISDPEGLPSGANVLTF. CDR3 sequence (DNA): TGTGCCATCAGTGACCCCGAGGGACTGCCCTCTGGGGCCAACGTCCTGACTTTC.

The DNA of the CDR3 is TGCGCCAGCAGCCCGCGAGTGGGCACAGATACGCAGTATTTT. Its translation: CASSPRVGTDTQYF. The chain recombines TRBV5-1 with TRBJ2-3; D gene uncertain. CDR3 length: 14 amino acids. V gave up 4 bases and J gave up 1 base, with 10 bases separating them. Germline V gene lookup returns CDR1 SGHRS and CDR2 YFSETQ.

CDR3 residues: CAGGTGGTGELFF. CDR3 sequence (DNA): TGTGCCGGAGGGACAGGGGGCACCGGGGAGCTGTTTTTT. The chain uses TRBV10-3 and TRBJ2-2; 11 bases line up with TRBD1. Germline V CDR1 and CDR2: ENHRY, SYGVKD. The CDR3 is 13 amino acids. V shed 11 bases, J shed 4 bases, and the junction held 3 bases outside the gene matches.

The rearrangement joins TRBV9 to TRBJ2-2, with 10 bases fitting TRBD1. The trim removed 6 bases at V and 3 bases at J, leaving 8 bases unmatched. The CDR3 spans 16 residues. The germline V gene encodes CDR1 SGDLS and CDR2 YYNGEE. CDR3 sequence reads: CASNAPGQGYTGELFF. DNA of the CDR3: TGTGCCAGCAACGCCCCGGGACAGGGGTACACCGGGGAGCTGTTTTTT.

J is TRBJ1-3 and V is TRBV28, with D possibly TRBD1 on 6 matching bases. The CDR3 consists of 14 residues. Germline CDR1 is MDHEN and CDR2 is SYDVKM. V was cut by 3 bases and J by 4 bases, with 10 bases left in between. The DNA of the CDR3 is TGTGCCAGCAGTTTGGGGGGGGCAGGAAACACCATATATTTT. Amino acids: CASSLGGAGNTIYF.

The chain employs TRBV29-1 and TRBJ2-3; D unclear. This CDR3 spans 13 amino acids. Germline CDR1 is SQVTM and CDR2 is ANQGSEA. V lost 4 bases to trimming and J lost 6 bases, with 14 bases between them. As DNA, the CDR3 is TGCAGCGTTGTTCAGGCGACATGGGATACGCAGTATTTT. This encodes CSVVQATWDTQYF.